This T cell receptor (beta chain) was observed in a study of blood T cell repertoires in COVID-19. Study at large: Researchers got acute and convalescent COVID-19 samples from the United States, Italy and Spain. In each case, the material was cDNA or gDNA derived from T cells, B-cell-depleted T cells, or PBMCs.

The authors' processing: Amplification from reference gene primers served as the basis for estimated nucleated cell counts. Some clones are missing from TCRdb's copy, which holds only in-frame ones; the method was immunoSEQ multiplex PCR. V, J and clone size are taken as reported in that table, and D and trimming were inferred from the DNA itself. The sample holds about 300,000 clones, about 83% seen once. A single count supports this clone. A much more abundant neighbour one base away suggests this may be a read error. V lost 3 bases and J 1 base, leaving 6 bases between the germline ends. Germline-derived CDR1 and CDR2 are MDHEN and SYDVKM. The CDR3 has 13 amino acids.

This receptor was identified in a woman in her forties or fifties with acute or convalescent COVID-19. The V and J genes are TRBV28 and TRBJ1-1, with D unclear. The sample comprised peripheral blood. The chain's CDR3 is CASSFAGNTEAFF. CDR3 in DNA: TGTGCCAGCAGTTTCGCCGGGAACACTGAAGCTTTCTTT.